This T cell receptor beta chain derives from a study of blood T cell repertoires in COVID-19. V dropped 3 bases and J dropped 7 bases, with 9 bases sitting between them. CDR1 SGHAT and CDR2 FQDESV come from the germline V gene (reference sequence). The CDR3 has 12 amino acids. Under the authors' procedure: Nucleated cell number was recorded as an estimate derived from reference gene primer amplification. Sequencing used immunoSEQ multiplex PCR; TCRdb keeps in-frame clones, though not all of them. V, J and clone size derive from that table, while D and trimming were established from the DNA sequence. The table has approximately 170,000 clones, about 83% seen once.

The chain joins TRBV11-1 to TRBJ1-1; no clear D gene. Sequenced sample: peripheral blood. The sequence came from a woman older than 75 with acute or convalescent COVID-19. CDR3 sequence reads: CASSFSLNEAFF. The CDR3 DNA reads TGTGCCAGCAGCTTTAGCTTAAATGAAGCTTTCTTT.